These 13 T cell receptor beta chains came from one sample sequenced in a study of blood T cell repertoires in COVID-19. Here immunoSEQ multiplex PCR was the method, and the copy in TCRdb shows in-frame clones only, minus some. The sample includes roughly 280,000 clones, under 95% seen only once; the top ten take about 3%. Sequenced material: PBMCs or T cells enriched from blood (not recorded which). These receptors all come from a man between 35 and 55 years old who had been exposed to COVID-19.

There are a few counts of this clone. The gene calls are TRBV28 and TRBJ1-1; a possible D gene is TRBD1 (5 bases). The CDR3 length is 14 residues. CDR1 is MDHEN and CDR2 is SYDVKM in the germline V gene. Deletions cut 7 bases from V and 2 bases from J, with 14 bases between. The CDR3 DNA sequence: TGTGCCAGCACCCGCGTAGGGACTAACACTGAAGCTTTCTTT. It specifies CASTRVGTNTEAFF.

V is TRBV28 and J is TRBJ1-2; D call uncertain. From germline, CDR1 is MDHEN and CDR2 SYDVKM. V was cut by 5 bases and J by 4 bases, with 11 bases left in between. CDR3 length: 13 residues. The CDR3 here is CASSEDSGYGYTF. The DNA of the CDR3 is TGTGCCAGCAGTGAGGATTCGGGCTATGGCTACACCTTC.

The table lists this clone with a few counts. V and J are TRBV11-2 and TRBJ1-2; D not certain. With 2 bases removed from V and 3 bases from J, the gap between germline ends came to 13 bases. Germline V gene lookup returns CDR1 SGHAT and CDR2 FQNNGV. This CDR3 has 15 amino acids. The CDR3 DNA reads as TGTGCCAGCAGCTTAATGCGGGCCGTTGACTATGGCTACACCTTC. This encodes CASSLMRAVDYGYTF.

The gene calls are TRBV29-1 and TRBJ1-4, with 9 bases aligning to TRBD1. CDR1 is SQVTM and CDR2 is ANQGSEA in the germline V gene. The CDR3 is 13 amino acids. With 7 bases clipped from V and 7 bases from J, the junction kept 7 bases outside the gene matches. CDR3 residues: CSAVDRGGEKLFF. Written as DNA, the CDR3 is TGCAGCGCCGTCGACAGGGGGGGTGAAAAACTGTTTTTT.

This sequence joins TRBV25-1 and TRBJ1-1; D perhaps matches TRBD1 (5 bases). The CDR3 is made up of 14 amino acids. Germline CDR1 is MGHDK and CDR2 is SYGVNS. Trimming pared 5 bases from V and 3 bases from J, leaving 13 bases between. The CDR3 DNA reads TGTGCCAGCAGTCGACGGGGGGGTCACACTGAAGCTTTCTTT. Translation: CASSRRGGHTEAFF.

In the case of this clone: This sample includes further DNA sequences coding for the same CDR3. The J gene is TRBJ2-3, the V gene TRBV3-1 (or the pseudogene TRBV3-2); D remains ambiguous. The CDR3 contains 13 residues. Germline values: CDR1 LGHDT, CDR2 YNNKEL (reference sequence). Trimming cost V 1 base and J 2 bases, with 4 bases left between them. CDR3 nucleotide sequence: TGTGCCAGCAGCCAAGGGGCCACAGATACGCAGTATTTT. Translating it yields CASSQGATDTQYF.

V is TRBV11-3 and J is TRBJ2-7; maybe TRBD1 (6 bases). Trimming pared 4 bases from V and 3 bases from J, leaving 16 bases between. This CDR3 is built from 15 residues. The germline V gene encodes CDR1 SGHNT and CDR2 YENEEA. The CDR3: CASSSGTRGSYEQYF. The CDR3 DNA follows: TGTGCCAGCAGCTCCGGGACACGGGGCAGCTACGAGCAGTACTTC.

In this sample, this clone turned up many times. The chain recombines TRBV19 with TRBJ2-7; unclear D gene. The CDR3 extends over 15 amino acids. Trimming left V 1 base short and J 2 bases short, with 12 bases between. CDR1 and CDR2 from the germline V gene are LNHDA and SQIVND (reference sequence). CDR3 region: CASSIVGSLTYEQYF. CDR3 sequence (DNA): TGTGCCAGTAGTATAGTGGGCAGTCTTACCTACGAGCAGTACTTC.

The J gene is TRBJ1-4, the V gene TRBV5-5; 8 positions agree with TRBD1. The CDR3 has 15 amino acids. V gave up 4 bases and J gave up 2 bases; unmatched junction bases: 4. CDR1 and CDR2 (germline): SGHKS, YYEKEE (reference sequence). Here the CDR3 reads CASSANRGTNEKLFF. For the CDR3, the DNA is TGTGCCAGCAGCGCAAACAGGGGGACTAATGAAAAACTGTTTTTT.

V gene TRBV28 combines with J gene TRBJ1-2, with 8 bases aligning to TRBD1. Germline V gene lookup returns CDR1 MDHEN and CDR2 SYDVKM. The CDR3 is 15 residues long. J lost 3 bases, V lost 5 bases, and 8 bases had no gene match. The CDR3 here is CASSIAGTGHYGYTF. The CDR3 DNA follows: TGTGCCAGCAGTATAGCCGGGACAGGACACTATGGCTACACCTTC.

The V gene is TRBV7-8, the J gene TRBJ2-3, with D maybe TRBD2 (6 bases). The CDR3 runs 13 residues. The germline V and J ends were trimmed by 1 base and 5 bases, with 7 bases remaining between them. Germline V lookup: CDR1 SGHVS, CDR2 FQNEAQ. The chain's CDR3 is CASSLGGEDTQYF. In nucleotides, the CDR3 is TGTGCCAGCAGCTTAGGCGGGGAAGATACGCAGTATTTT. The variable domain in full, completed from reference TRBV7-8 and TRBJ2-3, reads GAGVSQSPRYKVAKRGQDVALRCDPISGHVSLFWYQQALGQGPEFLTYFQNEAQLDKSGLPSDRFFAERPEGSVSTLKIQRTQQEDSAVYLCASSLGGEDTQYFGPGTRLTVL.

V usage is TRBV6-2 or TRBV6-3 and J usage is TRBJ1-1, with a tentative D call TRBD1 (5 bases). Germline-derived CDR1 and CDR2 are MNHEY and SVGEGT. There are 13 residues in the CDR3. V shed 2 bases and J shed 1 base, with 5 bases lying between them. CDR3: CASSYTGNTEAFF. CDR3 nucleotides: TGTGCCAGCAGTTACACAGGGAACACTGAAGCTTTCTTT.

The rearrangement links TRBV28 to TRBJ2-2; 7 nucleotides align to TRBD1. Trimming removed 7 bases from V and 3 bases from J; junction bases left unmatched: 8. Germline V gene sequence: CDR1 MDHEN, CDR2 SYDVKM. CDR3 length: 15 residues. The CDR3 sequence: CASTPGDRHTGELFF. In DNA, the CDR3 is TGTGCCAGCACTCCCGGGGACAGACACACCGGGGAGCTGTTTTTT.